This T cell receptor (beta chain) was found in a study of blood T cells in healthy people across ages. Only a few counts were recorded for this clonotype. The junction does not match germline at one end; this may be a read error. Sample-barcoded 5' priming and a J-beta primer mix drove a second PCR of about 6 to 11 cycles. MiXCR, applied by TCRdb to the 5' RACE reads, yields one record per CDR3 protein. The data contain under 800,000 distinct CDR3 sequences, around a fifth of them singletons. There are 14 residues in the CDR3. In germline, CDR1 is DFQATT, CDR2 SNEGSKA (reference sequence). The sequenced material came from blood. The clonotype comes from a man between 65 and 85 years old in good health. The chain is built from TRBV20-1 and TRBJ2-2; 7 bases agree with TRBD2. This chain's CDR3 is CSTRRPGGTGELFF. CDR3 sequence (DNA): TGCAGTACTAGGAGGCCCGGGGGGACCGGGGAGCTGTTTTTT.